This is a list of T cell receptor beta chains from one sample in a study of identifying expanded T cells in peripheral blood. Generated by immunoSEQ multiplex PCR, the TCRdb table keeps only in-frame clones and is missing some. The table records about 52,000 clones, roughly 80% of them present only once. Sample: blood. The source is a person aged 18-70 years in good health. Both conserved end residues are part of each CDR3. The D gene is left open where the match is weak. The size field is filled for only some rows; it gives once, few, many or a size class.

d_call	clone_size	j_call	v_call	cdr3_nt	cdr3_aa
.	.	TRBJ2-3	TRBV28	TGTGCCACCCTCGGGACAGGGGATCTCCAGGCGGGAGGGGCCGATACGCAGTATTTT	CATLGTGDLQAGGADTQYF
.	.	TRBJ1-1	TRBV5-1	TGCGCCAGCGGACCCGGGAGAACTAACACTGAAGCTTTCTTT	CASGPGRTNTEAFF
.	.	TRBJ1-1	TRBV5-1	TGCGCCAGCAGCTTTTCGGGGCTAGAAGCTTTCTTT	CASSFSGLEAFF
.	many	TRBJ1-1	TRBV29-1	TGCAGCGTTGAGGGACCGAGCCCAGAAAACACTGAAGCTTTCTTT	CSVEGPSPENTEAFF
.	many	TRBJ1-3	TRBV14	TGTGCCAGCAGCTACATCCTCGGGGGTAGCGATGGAAACACCATATATTTT	CASSYILGGSDGNTIYF
.	.	TRBJ1-6	TRBV9	TGTGCCAGCAGCGTAGGAGTTCAGGGTCCCCTCCACTTT	CASSVGVQGPLHF
TRBD2	.	TRBJ2-1	TRBV7-9	TGTGCCAGCAGCTTAGCTCTGGGGACTAGCGGGAGCTACAATGAGCAGTTCTTC	CASSLALGTSGSYNEQFF
.	few	TRBJ2-5	TRBV7-9	TGTGCCAGCAGCTTAGAAGGGTCCCAAGAGACCCAGTACTTC	CASSLEGSQETQYF
TRBD2	.	TRBJ2-1	TRBV19	TGTGCCAGTAGTCCCCGGGGAGCGGGGTACAATGAGCAGTTCTTC	CASSPRGAGYNEQFF
.	.	TRBJ2-7	TRBV19	TGTGCCAGTAGTTCCCGGGGTCCCGCCTACGAGCAGTACTTC	CASSSRGPAYEQYF
.	.	TRBJ1-1	TRBV7-2	TGTGCCAGCAGCTTTGATCGGAGGGCTGAAGCTTTCTTT	CASSFDRRAEAFF
.	.	TRBJ2-7	TRBV30	TGTGCCTGGAGTGTTGCCTACTACGAGCAGTACTTC	CAWSVAYYEQYF
TRBD2	.	TRBJ2-3	TRBV6-5	TGTGCCAGCAAAGGACTAGCGGGGGGAGATACGCAGTATTTT	CASKGLAGGDTQYF
TRBD1	once	TRBJ1-2	TRBV14	TGTGCCAGCAGCCGTCTTGACAGGGGAAATGGCTACACCTTC	CASSRLDRGNGYTF
.	.	TRBJ2-1	TRBV2	TGTGCCAGCAGTGAGTTGAGCCCCCCCTACAATGAGCAGTTCTTC	CASSELSPPYNEQFF
.	.	TRBJ1-1	TRBV25-1	TGTGCCAGCAGTGAATATAAGGGGAAGAACACTGAAGCTTTCTTT	CASSEYKGKNTEAFF
.	.	TRBJ2-1	TRBV6-4	TGTGCCAGCAGCCCTACAGGGTTGAATGAGCAGTTCTTC	CASSPTGLNEQFF
TRBD1	few	TRBJ1-1	TRBV9	TGTGCCAGCAGCTCGGACAGGGGGTTGGTCGCTGAAGCTTTCTTT	CASSSDRGLVAEAFF
.	.	TRBJ2-3	TRBV21-1	TGTGCCAGCAGCAAACTAAACTCCCCTATTATTGATACGCAGTATTTT	CASSKLNSPIIDTQYF
.	.	TRBJ2-3	TRBV10-3	TGTGCCATCAGTGTGGGGGGCGGAAGCACAGATACGCAGTATTTT	CAISVGGGSTDTQYF
TRBD1	.	TRBJ1-2	TRBV28	TGTGCCAGCAGTTTAATGGACAGGGGGGACTATGGCTACACCTTC	CASSLMDRGDYGYTF
TRBD2	.	TRBJ2-3	TRBV4-2	TGTGCCAGCAGCCACAACCGGGGTAGCGGGAGCACAGATACGCAGTATTTT	CASSHNRGSGSTDTQYF
.	.	TRBJ1-1	TRBV19	TGTGCCAGCCTCAGGGAGAAGACTGAAGCTTTCTTT	CASLREKTEAFF
.	once	TRBJ2-1	TRBV7-9	TGTGCCAGCAAGGATTTCAACTCCAATGAGCAGTTCTTC	CASKDFNSNEQFF
.	.	TRBJ2-1	TRBV19	TGTGCCAGTAGTATGGGCCCGAGCTCCTACAATGAGCAGTTCTTC	CASSMGPSSYNEQFF
.	.	TRBJ1-2	TRBV5-4	TGTGCCAGCAGCGAGACAGTAAACTATGGCTACACCTTC	CASSETVNYGYTF
.	.	TRBJ1-1	TRBV5-1	TGCGCCAGCAGCTTGGCGGGGGGGATCAGCTCTGAAGCTTTCTTT	CASSLAGGISSEAFF
.	.	TRBJ1-5	TRBV13	TGTGCCAGCAGTTTTCAGGGCAATCAGCCCCAGCATTTT	CASSFQGNQPQHF
.	.	TRBJ1-2	TRBV5-1	TGCGCCAGCAGCGTTGACCCTAACTATGGCTACACCTTC	CASSVDPNYGYTF
TRBD2	.	TRBJ2-5	TRBV7-6	TGTGCCAGCAGCTTAGTCGGGGCGGGGGGCGGCCAAGAGACCCAGTACTTC	CASSLVGAGGGQETQYF
.	.	TRBJ1-2	TRBV5-1	TGCGCCAGCAGCCTTATGGACGGGGGGTCCTATGGCTACACCTTC	CASSLMDGGSYGYTF
TRBD1	.	TRBJ2-5	TRBV19	TGTGCCAGTAGTGTGGGACAGGGGGCAGGAGAGACCCAGTACTTC	CASSVGQGAGETQYF
.	.	TRBJ2-3	TRBV5-1	TGCGCCAGCAGCGGAGGACGGTTCACAGATACGCAGTATTTT	CASSGGRFTDTQYF
.	once	TRBJ1-1	TRBV6-5	TGTGCCAGCAGAAAACTAGGACAACGGGCAGGTGAAGCTTTCTTT	CASRKLGQRAGEAFF
TRBD2	few	TRBJ2-3	TRBV10-3	TGTGCCATCACCCTAGCGGGGAGCACAGATACGCAGTATTTT	CAITLAGSTDTQYF
TRBD2	.	TRBJ2-5	TRBV11-2	TGTGCCAGCAGCGCGACTAGCGGGGCCCAAGAGACCCAGTACTTC	CASSATSGAQETQYF
.	.	TRBJ1-1	TRBV6-6	TGTGCCAGCAGTCTGACAGCCGCCTCAGTGGCAGCTTTCTTT	CASSLTAASVAAFF
TRBD2	.	TRBJ2-5	TRBV27	TGTGCCAGCAGTTCCCTAGCGGGACTCGGGGAGACCCAGTACTTC	CASSSLAGLGETQYF
.	.	TRBJ2-3	TRBV2	TGTGCCAGCAGTCAAACAGGAGGTCGCACAGATACGCAGTATTTT	CASSQTGGRTDTQYF
TRBD2	.	TRBJ2-1	TRBV7-2	TGTGCCAGCAGCTTAGCCCCCGGGACTAGCGTCTTGCGTGAGCAGTTCTTC	CASSLAPGTSVLREQFF
.	.	TRBJ2-5	TRBV5-4	TGTGCCAGCAGCTCCCCCCTGGAGCCCCAAGAGACCCAGTACTTC	CASSSPLEPQETQYF
.	.	TRBJ2-7	TRBV5-1	TGCGCCAGCAGCTTGCGGAACTCCTACGAGCAGTACTTC	CASSLRNSYEQYF
.	once	TRBJ2-3	TRBV19	TGTGCCAGTAGTATAGGGCTAGCGGATACGCAGTATTTT	CASSIGLADTQYF
TRBD1	.	TRBJ2-3	TRBV9	TGTGCCAGCAGCGGGGACAGGGGGCAAGATACGCAGTATTTT	CASSGDRGQDTQYF
.	.	TRBJ2-3	TRBV7-9	TGTGCCAGCAGCTTAGACGGCAGAGATACGCAGTATTTT	CASSLDGRDTQYF
TRBD2	once	TRBJ2-2	TRBV10-3	TGTGCCATCAGTGACGTTTCTAGCGGGGGGAACACCGGGGAGCTGTTTTTT	CAISDVSSGGNTGELFF
.	.	TRBJ2-1	TRBV30	TGTGCCTGGAGTATGGCTCCCCGTGGGCTTGTTGAGCAGTTCTTC	CAWSMAPRGLVEQFF